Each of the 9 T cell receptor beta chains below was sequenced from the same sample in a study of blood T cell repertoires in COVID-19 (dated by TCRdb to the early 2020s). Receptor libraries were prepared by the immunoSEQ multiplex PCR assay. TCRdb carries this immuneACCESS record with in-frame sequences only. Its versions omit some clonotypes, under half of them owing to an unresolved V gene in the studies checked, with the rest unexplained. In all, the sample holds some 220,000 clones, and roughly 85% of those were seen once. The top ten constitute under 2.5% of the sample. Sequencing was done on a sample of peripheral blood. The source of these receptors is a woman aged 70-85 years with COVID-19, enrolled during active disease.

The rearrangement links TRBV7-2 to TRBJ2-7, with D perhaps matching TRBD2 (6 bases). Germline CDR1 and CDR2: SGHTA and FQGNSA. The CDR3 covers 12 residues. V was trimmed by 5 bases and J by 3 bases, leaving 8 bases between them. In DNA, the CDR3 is TGTGCCAGCAGCGAGACTAGCTACGAGCAGTACTTC. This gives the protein CASSETSYEQYF. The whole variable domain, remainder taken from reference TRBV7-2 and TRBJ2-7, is GAGVSQSPSNKVTEKGKDVELRCDPISGHTALYWYRQSLGQGLEFLIYFQGNSAPDKSGLPSDRFSAERTGGSVSTLTIQRTQQEDSAVYLCASSETSYEQYFGPGTRLTVT.

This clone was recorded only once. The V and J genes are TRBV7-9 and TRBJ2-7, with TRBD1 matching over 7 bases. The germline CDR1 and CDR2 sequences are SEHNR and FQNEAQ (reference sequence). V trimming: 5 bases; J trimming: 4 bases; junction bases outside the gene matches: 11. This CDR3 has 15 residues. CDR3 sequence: CASSHPPGQIYEQYF. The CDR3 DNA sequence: TGTGCCAGCAGCCACCCCCCGGGACAGATTTACGAGCAGTACTTC.

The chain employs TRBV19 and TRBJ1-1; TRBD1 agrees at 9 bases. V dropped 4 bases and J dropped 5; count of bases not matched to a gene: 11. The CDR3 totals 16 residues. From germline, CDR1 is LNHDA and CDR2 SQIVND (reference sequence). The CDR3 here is CASSKSPDRGKTEAFF. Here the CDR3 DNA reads TGTGCCAGTAGTAAATCCCCGGACAGGGGAAAGACTGAAGCTTTCTTT.

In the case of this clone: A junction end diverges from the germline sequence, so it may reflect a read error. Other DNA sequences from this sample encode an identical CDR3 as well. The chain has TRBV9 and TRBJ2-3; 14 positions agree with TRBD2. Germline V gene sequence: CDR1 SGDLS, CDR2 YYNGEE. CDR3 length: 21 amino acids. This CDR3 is CASSVDGGTSGRRPFTDTQYF. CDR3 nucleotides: TGTGCCAGTAGCGTAGACGGGGGGACTAGCGGGAGAAGGCCGTTCACAGATACGCAGTATTTT.

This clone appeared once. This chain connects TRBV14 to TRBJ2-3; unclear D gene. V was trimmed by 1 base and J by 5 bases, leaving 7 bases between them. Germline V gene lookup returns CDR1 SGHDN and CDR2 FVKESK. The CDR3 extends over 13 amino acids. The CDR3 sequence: CASSQGLLDTQYF. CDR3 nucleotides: TGTGCCAGCAGCCAAGGGCTCTTAGATACGCAGTATTTT. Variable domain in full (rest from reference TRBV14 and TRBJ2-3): EAGVTQFPSHSVIEKGQTVTLRCDPISGHDNLYWYRRVMGKEIKFLLHFVKESKQDESGMPNNRFLAERTGGTYSTLKVQPAELEDSGVYFCASSQGLLDTQYFGPGTRLTVL.

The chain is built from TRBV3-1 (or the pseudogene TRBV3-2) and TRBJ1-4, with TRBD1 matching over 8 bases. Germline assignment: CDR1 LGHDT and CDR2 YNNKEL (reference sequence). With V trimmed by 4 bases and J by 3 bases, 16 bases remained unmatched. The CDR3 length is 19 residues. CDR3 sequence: CASSLQPTGVGIPNEKLFF. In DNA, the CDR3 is TGTGCCAGCAGCCTACAACCGACAGGGGTCGGGATACCTAATGAAAAACTGTTTTTT.

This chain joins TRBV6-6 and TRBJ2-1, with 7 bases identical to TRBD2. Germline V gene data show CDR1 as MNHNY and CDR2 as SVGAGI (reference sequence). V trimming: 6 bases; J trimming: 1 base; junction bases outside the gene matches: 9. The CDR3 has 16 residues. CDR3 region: CASRPRLAESYNEQFF. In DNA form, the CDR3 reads TGTGCCAGCAGACCCCGACTAGCCGAGTCCTACAATGAGCAGTTCTTC.

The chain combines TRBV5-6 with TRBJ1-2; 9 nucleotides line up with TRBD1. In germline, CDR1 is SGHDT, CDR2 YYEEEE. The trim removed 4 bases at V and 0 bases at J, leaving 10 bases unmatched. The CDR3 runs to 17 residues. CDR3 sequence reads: CASSPPGTGTANYGYTF. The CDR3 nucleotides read TGTGCCAGCAGCCCTCCCGGGACAGGGACTGCTAACTATGGCTACACCTTC. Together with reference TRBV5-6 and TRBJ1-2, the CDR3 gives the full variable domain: DAGVTQSPTHLIKTRGQQVTLRCSPKSGHDTVSWYQQALGQGPQFIFQYYEEEERQRGNFPDRFSGHQFPNYSSELNVNALLLGDSALYLCASSPPGTGTANYGYTFGSGTRLTVV.

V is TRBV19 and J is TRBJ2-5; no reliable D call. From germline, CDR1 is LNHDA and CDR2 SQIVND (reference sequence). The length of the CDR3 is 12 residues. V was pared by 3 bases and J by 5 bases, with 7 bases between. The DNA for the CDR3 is TGTGCCAGTAGTATCATCGGGGAGACCCAGTACTTC. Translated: CASSIIGETQYF.